The entry below describes one T cell receptor (beta chain). These data belong to a study of CD8 T cells in Susac syndrome. With 3 bases clipped from V and 0 bases from J, the junction kept 3 bases outside the gene matches. This CDR3 is 17 amino acids long. The V gene's germline CDR1 is SGDLS and CDR2 YYNGEE. CD8+ and CD4+ T cells from blood underwent TCR beta sequencing. It was treatment-naive patients with stable or active relapsing-remitting disease who made up the multiple sclerosis controls. TEMRA cells were FACS-enriched and CD8+ and CD4+ T cells negatively isolated. An input of about 0.45 to 1 ug of RNA was subjected to reverse transcription using random hexamers. TCR beta CDR3 was amplified by immunoSEQ multiplex PCR. This amplification extended across 54 Vbeta and 13 Jbeta segments. TCRdb processed the immunoSEQ multiplex PCR reads anew with MiXCR; each CDR3 protein has one entry. The sample shows a few hundred thousand distinct CDR3 sequences, about 96% of them seen only once.

The specimen was CD4+ T cells from PBMCs. V gene TRBV9 combines with J gene TRBJ2-6, with 10 bases lining up with TRBD1. The source of this sequence is a human donor with multiple sclerosis. CDR3 DNA: TGTGCCAGCAGCGCCCGGGACAGGGGCTCTGGGGCCAACGTCCTGACTTTC. Its protein product is CASSARDRGSGANVLTF.